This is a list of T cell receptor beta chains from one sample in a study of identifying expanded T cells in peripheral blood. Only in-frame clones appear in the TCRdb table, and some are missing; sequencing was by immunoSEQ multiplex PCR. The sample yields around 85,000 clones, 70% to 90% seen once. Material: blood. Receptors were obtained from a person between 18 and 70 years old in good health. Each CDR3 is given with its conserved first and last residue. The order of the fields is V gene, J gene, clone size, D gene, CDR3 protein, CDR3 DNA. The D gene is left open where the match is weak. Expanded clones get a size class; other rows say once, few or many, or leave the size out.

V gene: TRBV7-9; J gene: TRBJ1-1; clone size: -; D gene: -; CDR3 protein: CASRRYEGNTEAFF; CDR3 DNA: TGTGCCAGCAGGCGCTATGAGGGGAACACTGAAGCTTTCTTT
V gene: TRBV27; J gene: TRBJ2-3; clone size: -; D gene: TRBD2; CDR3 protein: CASSQTGGLVTDTQYF; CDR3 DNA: TGTGCCAGCAGTCAAACGGGGGGGCTAGTAACAGATACGCAGTATTTT
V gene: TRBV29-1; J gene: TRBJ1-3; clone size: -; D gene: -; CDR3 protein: CSVGGGTGNTIYF; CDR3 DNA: TGCAGCGTTGGGGGGGGCACTGGAAACACCATATATTTT
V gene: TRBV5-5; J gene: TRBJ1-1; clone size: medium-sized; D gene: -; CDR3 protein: CASSLLAEAFF; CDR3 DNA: TGTGCCAGCAGCCTGCTGGCAGAAGCTTTCTTT
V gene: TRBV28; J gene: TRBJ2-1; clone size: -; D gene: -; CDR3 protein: CASSSVLSASRGHNIYNEQFF; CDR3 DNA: TGTGCCAGCAGTTCCGTACTTTCGGCTAGCCGGGGCCACAACATCTACAATGAGCAGTTCTTC
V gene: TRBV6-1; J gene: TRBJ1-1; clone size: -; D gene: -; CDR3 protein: CASSDREVAFF; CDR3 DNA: TGTGCCAGCAGTGACAGAGAGGTGGCTTTCTTT
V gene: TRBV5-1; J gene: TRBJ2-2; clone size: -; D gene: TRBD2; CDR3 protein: CASSSRLAGTNTGELFF; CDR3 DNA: TGCGCCAGCAGCTCGAGACTAGCGGGTACGAACACCGGGGAGCTGTTTTTT
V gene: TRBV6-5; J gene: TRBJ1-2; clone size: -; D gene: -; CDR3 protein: CASSYSGRAWGYTF; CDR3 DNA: TGTGCCAGCAGTTACTCGGGCAGGGCATGGGGCTACACCTTC
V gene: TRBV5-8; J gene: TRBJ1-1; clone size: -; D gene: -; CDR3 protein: CASSLAGRYRTEAFF; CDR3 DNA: TGTGCCAGCAGCTTGGCCGGCAGGTACAGGACTGAAGCTTTCTTT
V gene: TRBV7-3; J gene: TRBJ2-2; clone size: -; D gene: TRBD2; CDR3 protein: CASSLTSGKRELFF; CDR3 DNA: TGTGCCAGCAGCTTAACTAGCGGGAAAAGGGAGCTGTTTTTT
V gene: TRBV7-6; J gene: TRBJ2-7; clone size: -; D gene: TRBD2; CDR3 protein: CASSLGGLDSYEQYF; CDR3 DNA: TGTGCCAGCAGCTTAGGGGGACTAGACTCCTACGAGCAGTACTTC
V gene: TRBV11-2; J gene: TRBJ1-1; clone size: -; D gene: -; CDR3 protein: CASSLGTMATEAFF; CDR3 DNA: TGTGCCAGCAGCTTAGGGACGATGGCCACTGAAGCTTTCTTT
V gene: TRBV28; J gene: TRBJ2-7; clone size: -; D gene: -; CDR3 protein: CAAKALTGSQGFREQYF; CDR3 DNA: TGTGCCGCTAAGGCCCTTACAGGGTCTCAAGGGTTTCGCGAGCAGTACTTC
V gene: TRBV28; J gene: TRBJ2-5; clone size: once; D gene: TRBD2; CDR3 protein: CASSGGSGRETQYF; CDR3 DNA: TGTGCCAGCAGCGGTGGGAGCGGGAGGGAGACCCAGTACTTC
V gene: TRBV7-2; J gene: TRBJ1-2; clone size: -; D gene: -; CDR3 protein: CASSLKGDSYGYTF; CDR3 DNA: TGTGCCAGCAGCTTAAAGGGAGATTCTTATGGCTACACCTTC
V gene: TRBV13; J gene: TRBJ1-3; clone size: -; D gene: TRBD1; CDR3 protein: CASTPNRGGNTIYF; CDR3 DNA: TGTGCCAGCACCCCGAACAGGGGTGGAAACACCATATATTTT
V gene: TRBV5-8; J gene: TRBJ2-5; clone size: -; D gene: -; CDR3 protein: CASSLYWEETQYF; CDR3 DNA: TGTGCCAGCAGCTTGTACTGGGAGGAGACCCAGTACTTC
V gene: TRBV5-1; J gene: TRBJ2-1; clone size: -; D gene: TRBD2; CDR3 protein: CASSLAASGDYNEQFF; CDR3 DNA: TGCGCCAGCAGCTTGGCCGCTAGCGGGGATTACAATGAGCAGTTCTTC
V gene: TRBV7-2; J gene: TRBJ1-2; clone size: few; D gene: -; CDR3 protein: CASSLPVVSANYGYTF; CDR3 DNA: TGTGCCAGCAGCCTCCCGGTGGTCAGTGCAAACTATGGCTACACCTTC
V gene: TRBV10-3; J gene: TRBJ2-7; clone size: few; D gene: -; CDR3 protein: CAISAGQNTYEQYF; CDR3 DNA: TGTGCCATCAGTGCCGGTCAGAATACCTACGAGCAGTACTTC
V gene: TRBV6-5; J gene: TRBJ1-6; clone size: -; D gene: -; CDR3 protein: CASSPTMLYNSPLHF; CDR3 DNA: TGTGCCAGCAGTCCTACTATGCTTTATAATTCACCCCTCCACTTT
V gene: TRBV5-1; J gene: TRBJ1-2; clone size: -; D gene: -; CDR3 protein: CASSLGRVGGYTF; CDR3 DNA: TGCGCCAGCAGCTTGGGCAGGGTCGGGGGCTACACCTTC
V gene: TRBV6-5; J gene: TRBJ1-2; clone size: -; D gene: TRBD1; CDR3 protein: CASSYSTGTANYGYTF; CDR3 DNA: TGTGCCAGCAGTTACTCGACCGGGACAGCTAACTATGGCTACACCTTC
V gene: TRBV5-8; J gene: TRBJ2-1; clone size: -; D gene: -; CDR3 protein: CASSLDPREQFF; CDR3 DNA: TGTGCCAGCAGCCTCGACCCCCGTGAGCAGTTCTTC
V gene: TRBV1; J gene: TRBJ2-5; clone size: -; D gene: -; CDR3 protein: CTSSQGGRETQYF; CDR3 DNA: TGCACCAGCAGCCAAGGTGGGCGAGAGACCCAGTACTTC
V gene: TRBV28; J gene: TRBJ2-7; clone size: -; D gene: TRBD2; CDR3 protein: CASTGLAGDEQYF; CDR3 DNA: TGTGCCAGCACCGGACTAGCGGGAGACGAGCAGTACTTC
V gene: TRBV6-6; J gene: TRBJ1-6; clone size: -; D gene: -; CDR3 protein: CASSSPPFAPLHF; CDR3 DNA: TGTGCCAGCAGTTCCCCTCCTTTTGCACCCCTCCACTTT
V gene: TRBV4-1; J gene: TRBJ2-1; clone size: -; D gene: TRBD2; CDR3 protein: CASSQVIRTSGEHNEQFF; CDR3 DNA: TGCGCCAGCAGCCAAGTAATTAGGACTAGCGGGGAACACAATGAGCAGTTCTTC
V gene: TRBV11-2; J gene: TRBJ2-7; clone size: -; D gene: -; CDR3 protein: CASSLNGAGEQYF; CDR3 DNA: TGTGCCAGCAGCTTAAATGGGGCGGGCGAGCAGTACTTC
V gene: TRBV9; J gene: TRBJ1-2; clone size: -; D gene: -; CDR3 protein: CASSASAAGALGGYTF; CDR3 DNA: TGTGCCAGCAGCGCCTCCGCGGCGGGGGCGCTTGGTGGCTACACCTTC
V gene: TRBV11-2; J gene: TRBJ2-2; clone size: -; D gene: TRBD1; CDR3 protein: CASSSRTGAGELFF; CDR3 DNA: TGTGCCAGCAGCTCCCGGACAGGGGCCGGGGAGCTGTTTTTT
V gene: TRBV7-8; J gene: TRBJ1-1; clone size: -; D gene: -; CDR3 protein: CASSLGGGENTEAFF; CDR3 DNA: TGTGCCAGCAGCTTAGGCGGAGGGGAGAACACTGAAGCTTTCTTT
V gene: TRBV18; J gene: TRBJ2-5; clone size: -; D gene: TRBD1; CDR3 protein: CASSPWDSQETQYF; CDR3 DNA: TGTGCCAGCTCACCGTGGGACAGCCAAGAGACCCAGTACTTC
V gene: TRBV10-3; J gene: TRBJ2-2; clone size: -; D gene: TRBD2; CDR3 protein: CASGTSGSRGELFF; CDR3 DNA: TGTGCCAGCGGGACTAGCGGGAGTCGCGGGGAGCTGTTTTTT
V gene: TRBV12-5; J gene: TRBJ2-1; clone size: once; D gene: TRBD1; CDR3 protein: CASGLAPKLTGGDYNEQFF; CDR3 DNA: TGTGCTAGTGGTTTGGCCCCCAAGCTGACAGGGGGCGACTACAATGAGCAGTTCTTC
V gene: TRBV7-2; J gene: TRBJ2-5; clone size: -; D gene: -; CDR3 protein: CASSFSGDRRETQYF; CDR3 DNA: TGTGCCAGCAGCTTTTCGGGGGATCGTAGAGAGACCCAGTACTTC
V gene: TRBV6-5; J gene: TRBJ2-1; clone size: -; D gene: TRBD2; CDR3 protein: CASSYSRSGVNEQFF; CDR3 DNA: TGTGCCAGCAGTTACTCGCGAAGCGGGGTAAATGAGCAGTTCTTC
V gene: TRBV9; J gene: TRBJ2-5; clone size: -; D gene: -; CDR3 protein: CASSVGSPWETQYF; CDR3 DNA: TGTGCCAGCAGCGTAGGGAGCCCATGGGAGACCCAGTACTTC
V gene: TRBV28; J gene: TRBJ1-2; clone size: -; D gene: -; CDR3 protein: CASSAPNYGYTF; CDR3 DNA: TGTGCCAGCAGTGCCCCTAACTATGGCTACACCTTC
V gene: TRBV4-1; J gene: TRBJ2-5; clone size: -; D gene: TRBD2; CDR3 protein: CASGPAGVQETQYF; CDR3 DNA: TGCGCCAGCGGTCCAGCGGGGGTCCAAGAGACCCAGTACTTC
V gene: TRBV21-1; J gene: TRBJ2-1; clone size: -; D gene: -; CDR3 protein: CASRPEVPYIRDSYNEQFF; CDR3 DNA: TGTGCCAGCAGGCCAGAGGTACCTTATATCCGGGACTCCTACAATGAGCAGTTCTTC
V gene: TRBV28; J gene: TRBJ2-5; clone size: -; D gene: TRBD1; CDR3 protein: CASSHPGQGEETQYF; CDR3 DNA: TGTGCCAGCAGCCATCCGGGACAGGGGGAAGAGACCCAGTACTTC
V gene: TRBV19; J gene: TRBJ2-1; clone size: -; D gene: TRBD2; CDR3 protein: CASSIGTSGYNEQFF; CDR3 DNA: TGTGCCAGTAGTATTGGGACTAGCGGCTACAATGAGCAGTTCTTC
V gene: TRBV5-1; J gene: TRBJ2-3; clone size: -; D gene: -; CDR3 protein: CASDESRVTDTQYF; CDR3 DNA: TGCGCCAGCGACGAATCGAGGGTCACAGATACGCAGTATTTT
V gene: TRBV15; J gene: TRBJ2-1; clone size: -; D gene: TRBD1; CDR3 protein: CATSRGGQGSYNEQFF; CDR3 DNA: TGTGCCACCAGCAGAGGCGGACAGGGCTCCTACAATGAGCAGTTCTTC
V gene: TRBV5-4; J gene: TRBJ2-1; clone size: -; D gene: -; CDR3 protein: CASSFKLLADPYNEQFF; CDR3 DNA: TGTGCCAGCAGCTTCAAACTTTTAGCGGACCCCTACAATGAGCAGTTCTTC